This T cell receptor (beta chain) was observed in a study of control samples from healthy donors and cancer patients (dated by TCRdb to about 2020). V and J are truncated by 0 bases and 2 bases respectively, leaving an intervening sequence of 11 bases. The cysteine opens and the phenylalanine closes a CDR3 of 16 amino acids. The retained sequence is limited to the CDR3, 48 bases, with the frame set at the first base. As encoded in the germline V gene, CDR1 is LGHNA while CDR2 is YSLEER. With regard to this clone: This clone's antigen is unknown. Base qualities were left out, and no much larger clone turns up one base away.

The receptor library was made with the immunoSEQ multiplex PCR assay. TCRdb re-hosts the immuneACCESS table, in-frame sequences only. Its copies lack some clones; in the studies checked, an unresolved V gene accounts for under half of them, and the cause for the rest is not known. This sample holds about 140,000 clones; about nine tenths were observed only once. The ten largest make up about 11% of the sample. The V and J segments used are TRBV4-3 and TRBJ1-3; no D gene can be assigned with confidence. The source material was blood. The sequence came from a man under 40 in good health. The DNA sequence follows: TGCGCCAGCAGCCAAGATCACCGGGATGCTGGAAACACCATATATTTT. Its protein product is CASSQDHRDAGNTIYF.